The 2 T cell receptor beta chains given below trace back to one sample, sequenced in a study of shared clonotypes between healthy human individuals. The repertoire was sequenced with immunoSEQ multiplex PCR; TCRdb's copy has only in-frame clones and lacks some. The sample includes about 2.1 million clones, 80% to 95% of them seen just once. As defined, naive CD8 cells were CD45RO-negative and positively selected for CCR7, with terminally differentiated effector memory CD45RA+ cells excluded. Sequenced material: naive CD8+ T cells from PBMCs. The source is a man in his late teens or twenties in good health. Some clones in this sample may be carry-over from other donors' samples.

This clone was counted a few times. Other nucleotide sequences from this sample produce the same CDR3. V and J are TRBV5-6 and TRBJ1-5, with D uncertain. Trimming pared 3 bases from V and 6 bases from J, leaving 7 bases between. The CDR3 totals 12 residues. Per germline, CDR1 SGHDT and CDR2 YYEEEE. The CDR3 region has the DNA TGTGCCAGCAGCTCCAGTGGTCAGCCCCAGCATTTT. Amino acid sequence: CASSSSGQPQHF.

V and J are TRBV7-2 and TRBJ2-1; no clear D. Germline V CDR1 and CDR2: SGHTA, FQGNSA. The CDR3 consists of 12 residues. V was clipped by 1 base and J by 3 bases, with 1 base between them. CDR3 loop: CASSLDYNEQFF. The CDR3 DNA reads TGTGCCAGCAGCTTAGACTACAATGAGCAGTTCTTC.